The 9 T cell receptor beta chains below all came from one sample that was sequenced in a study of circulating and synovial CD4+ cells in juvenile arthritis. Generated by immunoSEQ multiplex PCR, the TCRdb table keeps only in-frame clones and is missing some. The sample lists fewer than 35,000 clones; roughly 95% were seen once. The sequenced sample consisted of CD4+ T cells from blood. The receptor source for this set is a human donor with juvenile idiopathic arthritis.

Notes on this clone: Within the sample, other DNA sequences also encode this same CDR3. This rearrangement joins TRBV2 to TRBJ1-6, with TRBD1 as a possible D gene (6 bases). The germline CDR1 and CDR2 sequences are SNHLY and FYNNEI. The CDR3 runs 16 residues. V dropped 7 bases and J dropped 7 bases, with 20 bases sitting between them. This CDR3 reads CASTLQTGIRNSPLHF. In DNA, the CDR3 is TGTGCCAGCACCCTACAAACAGGGATCAGGAATTCACCCCTCCACTTT. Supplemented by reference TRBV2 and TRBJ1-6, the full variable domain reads EPEVTQTPSHQVTQMGQEVILRCVPISNHLYFYWYRQILGQKVEFLVSFYNNEISEKSEIFDDQFSVERPDGSNFTLKIRSTKLEDSAMYFCASTLQTGIRNSPLHFGNGTRLTVT.

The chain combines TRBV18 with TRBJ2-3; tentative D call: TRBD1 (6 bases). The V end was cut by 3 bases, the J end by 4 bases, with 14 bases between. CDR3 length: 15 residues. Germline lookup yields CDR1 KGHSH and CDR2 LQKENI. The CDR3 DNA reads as TGTGCCAGCTCACCGGTCACTACAGGGTCAGATACGCAGTATTTT. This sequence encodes CASSPVTTGSDTQYF.

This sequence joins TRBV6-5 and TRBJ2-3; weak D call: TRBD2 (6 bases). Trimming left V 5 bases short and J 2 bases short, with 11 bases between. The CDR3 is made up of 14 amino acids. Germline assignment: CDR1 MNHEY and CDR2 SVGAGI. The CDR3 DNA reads TGTGCCAGCAGTACTCAGCGGGTCACAGATACGCAGTATTTT. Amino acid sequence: CASSTQRVTDTQYF.

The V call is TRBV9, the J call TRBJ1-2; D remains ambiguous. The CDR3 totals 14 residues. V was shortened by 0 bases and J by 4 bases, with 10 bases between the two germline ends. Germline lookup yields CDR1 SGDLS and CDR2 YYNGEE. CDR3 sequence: CASSVEAGPYGYTF. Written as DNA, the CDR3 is TGTGCCAGCAGCGTAGAGGCAGGTCCCTATGGCTACACCTTC. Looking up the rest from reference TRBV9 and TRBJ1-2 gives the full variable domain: DSGVTQTPKHLITATGQRVTLRCSPRSGDLSVYWYQQSLDQGLQFLIQYYNGEERAKGNILERFSAQQFPDLHSELNLSSLELGDSALYFCASSVEAGPYGYTFGSGTRLTVV.

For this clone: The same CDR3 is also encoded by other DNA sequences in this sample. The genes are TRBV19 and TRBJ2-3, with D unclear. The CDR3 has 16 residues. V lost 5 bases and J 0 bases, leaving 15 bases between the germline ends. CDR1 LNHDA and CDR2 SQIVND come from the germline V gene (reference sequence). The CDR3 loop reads CASSLPRRTSTDTQYF. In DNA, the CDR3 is TGTGCCAGTAGTCTCCCGCGGCGCACTAGCACAGATACGCAGTATTTT.

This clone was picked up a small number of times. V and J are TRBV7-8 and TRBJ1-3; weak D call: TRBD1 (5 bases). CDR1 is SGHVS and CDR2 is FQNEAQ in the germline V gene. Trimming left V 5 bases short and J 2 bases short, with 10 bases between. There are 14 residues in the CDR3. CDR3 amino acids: CASSQGLTGNTIYF. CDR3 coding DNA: TGTGCCAGCAGCCAGGGACTTACTGGAAACACCATATATTTT.

The CDR3 here is CAISERTEMNTEAFF. CDR3 bases: TGTGCCATCAGTGAGCGGACAGAAATGAACACTGAAGCTTTCTTT. The rearrangement links TRBV10-3 to TRBJ1-1; possible D gene TRBD1, 6 bases. Per germline, CDR1 ENHRY and CDR2 SYGVKD. There are 15 residues in the CDR3. With 2 bases removed from V and 0 bases from J, the gap between germline ends came to 10 bases.

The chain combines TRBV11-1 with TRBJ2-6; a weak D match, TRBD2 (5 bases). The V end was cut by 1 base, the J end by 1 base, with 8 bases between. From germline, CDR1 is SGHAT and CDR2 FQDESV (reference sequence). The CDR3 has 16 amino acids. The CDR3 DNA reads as TGTGCCAGCAGCTTAGGTGGAGGATCTGGGGCCAACGTCCTGACTTTC. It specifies CASSLGGGSGANVLTF.

The CDR3 spells CASSLVGGAYNEQFF. CDR3 nucleotides: TGTGCCAGCAGCTTAGTCGGGGGGGCCTACAATGAGCAGTTCTTC. This chain uses TRBV7-2 with TRBJ2-1, with 8 bases matching TRBD2. Germline assignment: CDR1 SGHTA and CDR2 FQGNSA. V was clipped by 1 base and J by 2 bases; unmatched bases: 1. The CDR3 consists of 15 residues. Full variable domain (rest looked up from reference TRBV7-2 and TRBJ2-1): GAGVSQSPSNKVTEKGKDVELRCDPISGHTALYWYRQSLGQGLEFLIYFQGNSAPDKSGLPSDRFSAERTGGSVSTLTIQRTQQEDSAVYLCASSLVGGAYNEQFFGPGTRLTVL.